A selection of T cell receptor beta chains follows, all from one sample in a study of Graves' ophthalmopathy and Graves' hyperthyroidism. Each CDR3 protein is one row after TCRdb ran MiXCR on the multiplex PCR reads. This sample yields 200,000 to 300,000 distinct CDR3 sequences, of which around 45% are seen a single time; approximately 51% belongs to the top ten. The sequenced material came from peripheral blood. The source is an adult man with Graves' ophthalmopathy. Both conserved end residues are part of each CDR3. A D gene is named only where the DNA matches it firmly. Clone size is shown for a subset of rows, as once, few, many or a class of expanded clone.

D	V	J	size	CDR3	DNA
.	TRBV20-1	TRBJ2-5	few	CSARDQGTSETQYF	TGCAGTGCTAGAGATCAGGGGACAAGCGAGACCCAGTACTTC
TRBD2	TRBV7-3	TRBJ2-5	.	CASSYWTSGTFQETQYF	TGTGCCAGCAGCTACTGGACTAGCGGGACTTTCCAAGAGACCCAGTACTTC
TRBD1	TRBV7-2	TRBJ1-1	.	CASTRQGWTEAFF	TGTGCCAGCACCAGACAGGGATGGACTGAAGCTTTCTTT
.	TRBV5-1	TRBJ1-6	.	CASSLTELYNSPLHF	TGTGCCAGCAGCCTGACAGAACTTTATAATTCACCCCTCCACTTT
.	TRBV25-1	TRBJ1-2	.	CTSSGISNTGGYTF	TGTACCAGCAGTGGGATCTCCAACACGGGGGGCTACACCTTC
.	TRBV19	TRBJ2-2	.	CASRSGTGELFF	TGTGCCAGTAGAAGTGGGACCGGGGAGCTGTTTTTT
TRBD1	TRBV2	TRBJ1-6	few	CASSGQGDNSPLHF	TGTGCCAGCAGTGGACAGGGCGATAATTCACCCCTCCACTTT
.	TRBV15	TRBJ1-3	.	CATSSRRDSGNTIYF	TGTGCCACCAGCAGTCGCAGGGATTCTGGAAACACCATATATTTT
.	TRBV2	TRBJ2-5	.	CASSEAWRETQYF	TGTGCCAGCAGTGAAGCTTGGCGGGAGACCCAGTACTTC
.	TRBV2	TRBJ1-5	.	CASSDSPTNQPQHF	TGTGCCAGCAGTGACAGTCCAACTAATCAGCCCCAGCATTTT
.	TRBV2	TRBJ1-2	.	CASSDRRDGYTF	TGTGCCAGCAGTGATCGAAGGGATGGCTACACCTTC
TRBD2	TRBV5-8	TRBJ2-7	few	CASSWTSGSLYEQYF	TGTGCCAGCAGCTGGACTAGCGGGAGTTTGTACGAGCAGTACTTC
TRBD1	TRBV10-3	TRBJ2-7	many	CAISAGQGYEQYF	TGTGCCATCAGTGCCGGACAGGGTTACGAGCAGTACTTC
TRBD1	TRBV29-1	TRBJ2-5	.	CSGGQGYGKTQYF	TGCAGTGGGGGACAGGGATACGGCAAGACCCAGTACTTC
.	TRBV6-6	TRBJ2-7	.	CASGREQYF	TGTGCCAGCGGTAGAGAGCAGTACTTC
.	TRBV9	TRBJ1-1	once	CASSVDGGKTEAFF	TGTGCCAGCAGCGTAGATGGGGGGAAGACTGAAGCTTTCTTT
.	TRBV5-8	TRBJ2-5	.	CASSFKGGIIQETQYF	TGTGCCAGCAGCTTTAAGGGGGGGATCATTCAAGAGACCCAGTACTTC
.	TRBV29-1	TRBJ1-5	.	CSAWGNQPQHF	TGCAGCGCATGGGGGAATCAGCCCCAGCATTTT
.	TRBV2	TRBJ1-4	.	CASSEAWGKEKLFF	TGTGCCAGCAGTGAAGCGTGGGGAAAAGAAAAACTGTTTTTT
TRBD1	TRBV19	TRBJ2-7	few	CASSPGQGGREQYF	TGTGCCAGTAGCCCGGGACAGGGTGGTCGGGAGCAGTACTTC
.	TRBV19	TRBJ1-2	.	CASQAGLGGYGYTF	TGTGCCAGTCAGGCGGGACTAGGTGGCTATGGCTACACCTTC
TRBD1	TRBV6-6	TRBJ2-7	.	CASSYRTGALGNYEQYF	TGTGCCAGCAGTTACAGGACAGGGGCCCTTGGTAACTACGAGCAGTACTTC
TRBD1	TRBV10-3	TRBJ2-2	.	CAISEGNETGITGELFF	TGTGCCATCAGTGAGGGAAACGAGACAGGGATCACCGGGGAGCTGTTTTTT
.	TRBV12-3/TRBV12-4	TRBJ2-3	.	CATSFGRDTQYF	TGTGCCACATCTTTTGGCCGAGATACGCAGTATTTT
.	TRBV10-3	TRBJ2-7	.	CASSRRGTAEQYF	TGTGCCAGCAGCCGCCGCGGGACAGCCGAGCAGTACTTC
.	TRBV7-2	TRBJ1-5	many	CASSANRVAGNQPQHF	TGTGCCAGCAGCGCTAACAGGGTGGCAGGCAATCAGCCCCAGCATTTT
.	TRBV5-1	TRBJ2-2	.	CASRPLAENTGELFF	TGCGCCAGCAGACCCTTAGCAGAGAACACCGGGGAGCTGTTTTTT
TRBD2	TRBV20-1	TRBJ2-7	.	CSATRLAGNEQYF	TGCAGTGCAACTCGACTAGCGGGAAATGAGCAGTACTTC
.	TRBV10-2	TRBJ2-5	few	CAIKGGGPQETQYF	TGCGCCATAAAGGGGGGAGGGCCTCAAGAGACCCAGTACTTC
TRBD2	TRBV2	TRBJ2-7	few	CASGGTRSYEQYF	TGTGCCAGCGGGGGGACTAGGTCCTACGAGCAGTACTTC
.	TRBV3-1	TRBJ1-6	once	CASSPVVNNSPLHF	TGTGCCAGCAGCCCAGTGGTGAATAATTCACCCCTCCACTTT
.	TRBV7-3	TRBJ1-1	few	CASSPTRGGAEAFF	TGTGCCAGCAGCCCGACCAGGGGAGGTGCTGAAGCTTTCTTT
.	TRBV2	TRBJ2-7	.	CASSDRFPDYEQYF	TGTGCCAGCAGTGACCGATTCCCCGACTACGAGCAGTACTTC
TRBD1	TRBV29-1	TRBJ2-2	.	CSLDRATGELFF	TGCAGCTTAGACAGGGCGACCGGGGAGCTGTTTTTT
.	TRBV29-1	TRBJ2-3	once	CSVLSGWGTDTQYF	TGCAGCGTCCTCTCAGGTTGGGGCACAGATACGCAGTATTTT
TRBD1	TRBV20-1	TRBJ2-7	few	CSASRPGGRDEQYF	TGCAGTGCTAGTCGGCCAGGGGGCAGGGACGAGCAGTACTTC
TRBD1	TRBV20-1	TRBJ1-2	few	CSANRQGFEDYGYTF	TGCAGTGCTAATCGACAGGGCTTCGAAGACTATGGCTACACCTTC
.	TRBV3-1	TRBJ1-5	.	CASSPSGNEDQPQHF	TGTGCCAGCAGCCCCTCAGGGAATGAGGATCAGCCCCAGCATTTT
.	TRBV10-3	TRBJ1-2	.	CASIDGVITGNGYTF	TGTGCCAGCATCGATGGAGTCATTACCGGTAATGGCTACACCTTC
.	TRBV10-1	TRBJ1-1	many	CASSVRPSNTEAFF	TGCGCCAGCAGTGTCAGACCGTCGAACACTGAAGCTTTCTTT
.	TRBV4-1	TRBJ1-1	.	CASSPRPGEVNTEAFF	TGCGCCAGCAGCCCCCGCCCCGGGGAAGTGAACACTGAAGCTTTCTTT
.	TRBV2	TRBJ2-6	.	CASSSQWGEGANVLTF	TGTGCCAGCAGTTCCCAATGGGGTGAAGGGGCCAACGTCCTGACTTTC
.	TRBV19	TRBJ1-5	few	CASSIGPNRADQPQHF	TGTGCCAGTAGTATAGGACCGAACAGGGCCGATCAGCCCCAGCATTTT
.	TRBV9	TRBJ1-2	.	CASSPRQPGEGYTF	TGTGCCAGCAGCCCTCGTCAACCCGGCGAGGGCTACACCTTC
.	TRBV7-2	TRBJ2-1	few	CASSRQVGTGNEQFF	TGTGCCAGCAGCCGCCAAGTAGGGACTGGCAATGAGCAGTTCTTC
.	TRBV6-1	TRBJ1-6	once	CASSFWECNSPLHF	TGTGCCAGCAGTTTCTGGGAGTGTAATTCACCCCTCCACTTT
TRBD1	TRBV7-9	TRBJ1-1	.	CASKPGQANTEAFF	TGTGCCAGCAAGCCCGGACAGGCGAACACTGAAGCTTTCTTT
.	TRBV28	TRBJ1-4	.	CASSSPGGATNEKLFF	TGTGCCAGCAGTTCTCCTGGGGGTGCAACTAATGAAAAACTGTTTTTT
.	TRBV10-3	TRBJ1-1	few	CAISEMGENTEAFF	TGTGCCATCAGTGAGATGGGGGAGAACACTGAAGCTTTCTTT
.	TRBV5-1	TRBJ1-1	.	CASSLDVRRNTEAFF	TGCGCCAGCAGCTTGGATGTCAGGCGGAACACTGAAGCTTTCTTT
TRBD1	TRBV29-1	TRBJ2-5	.	CSEQTGGETQYF	TGCAGCGAGCAGACAGGGGGAGAGACCCAGTACTTC
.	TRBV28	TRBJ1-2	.	CASSFSSGAYGYTF	TGTGCCAGCAGTTTCAGCTCAGGGGCCTATGGCTACACCTTC
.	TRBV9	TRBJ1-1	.	CASSPGHMSVPEAFF	TGTGCCAGCAGCCCGGGACACATGAGCGTCCCTGAAGCTTTCTTT
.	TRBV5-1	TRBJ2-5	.	CASRFGTTETQYF	TGCGCCAGCAGGTTCGGGACAACGGAGACCCAGTACTTC
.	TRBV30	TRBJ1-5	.	CAAIWSGSNQPQHF	TGTGCCGCTATTTGGTCAGGGAGCAATCAGCCCCAGCATTTT